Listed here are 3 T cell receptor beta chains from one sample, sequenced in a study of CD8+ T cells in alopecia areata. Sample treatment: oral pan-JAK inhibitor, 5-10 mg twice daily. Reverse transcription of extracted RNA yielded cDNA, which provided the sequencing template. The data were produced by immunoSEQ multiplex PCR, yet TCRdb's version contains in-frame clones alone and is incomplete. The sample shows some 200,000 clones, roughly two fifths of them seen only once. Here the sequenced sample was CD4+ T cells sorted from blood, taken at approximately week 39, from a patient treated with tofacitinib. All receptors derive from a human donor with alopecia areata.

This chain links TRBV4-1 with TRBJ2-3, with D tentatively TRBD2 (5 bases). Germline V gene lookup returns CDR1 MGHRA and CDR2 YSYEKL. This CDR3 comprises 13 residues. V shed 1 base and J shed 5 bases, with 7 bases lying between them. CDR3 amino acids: CASSQAGIDTQYF. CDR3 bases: TGCGCCAGCAGCCAAGCGGGGATAGATACGCAGTATTTT.

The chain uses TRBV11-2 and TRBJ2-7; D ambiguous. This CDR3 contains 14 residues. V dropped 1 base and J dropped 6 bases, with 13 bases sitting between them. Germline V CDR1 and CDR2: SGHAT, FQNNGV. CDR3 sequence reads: CASSLVGRTGEQYF. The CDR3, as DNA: TGTGCCAGCAGCTTAGTCGGGCGGACGGGCGAGCAGTACTTC.

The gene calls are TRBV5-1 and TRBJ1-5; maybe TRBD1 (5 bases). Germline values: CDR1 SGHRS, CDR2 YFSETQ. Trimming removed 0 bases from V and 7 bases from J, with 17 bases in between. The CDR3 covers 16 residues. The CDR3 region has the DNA TGCGCCAGCAGCTTGGGGGGGTTGGGTTCCACCCAGCCCCAGCATTTT. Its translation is CASSLGGLGSTQPQHF.